This TCR beta chain was recovered during a study of PD-1 blockade in mismatch repair-deficient tumors. Whole-study context: Enrolled about 2013-2017, patients had progressing, pretreated mismatch repair-deficient cancers of 12 to 13 types. Study-wide results and caveats: After pembrolizumab, tumor-resident clones rose rapidly, then generally contracted before radiologic responses.

On this clone: Its antigen is as yet unknown.

Mismatch repair deficiency was confirmed in all patients, by PCR or immunohistochemistry. The TCR-sequenced patients were a few responders to pembrolizumab. Data came from immunoSEQ multiplex PCR; TCRdb stores just in-frame clones and leaves some out. The sample includes around 100,000 clones, over 60% of them seen just once. Per germline, CDR1 SGHAT and CDR2 FQDESV (reference sequence). Trimming shortened V by 2 bases and J by 1 base, and 12 bases separated the two germline ends. The CDR3 has 15 residues. The chain links TRBV11-1 to TRBJ2-7, with D hard to call. This specimen consisted of peripheral blood, obtained approximately 64 weeks after starting pembrolizumab. The sequence derives from an adult with mismatch repair-deficient cancer. CDR3 sequence reads: CASSLTSGPSYEQYF. The CDR3 DNA is TGTGCCAGCAGCTTAACCTCCGGCCCTTCCTACGAGCAGTACTTC.